These T cell receptor beta chains were read from a single sample in a study of tumor-infiltrating lymphocytes in primary liver carcinoma. TCRdb analysed the multiplex PCR reads with MiXCR anew, one entry per CDR3 protein. The sample lists fewer than 350,000 distinct CDR3 sequences; over 55% were seen once. The sequenced material came from peripheral blood. Source of these receptors: a man aged 35 to 55 with primary liver carcinoma and hepatitis B virus infection. Both conserved end residues are part of each CDR3. Each record gives: CDR3 length, V gene, J gene, CDR3 protein.

13	TRBV2	TRBJ2-7	CASNRTGVYEQYF
14	TRBV2	TRBJ2-2	CASRETRGTGELFF
15	TRBV6-6	TRBJ1-2	CASSISRGEGYGYTF
11	TRBV11-2	TRBJ2-7	CASRPADEQYF
17	TRBV6-1	TRBJ2-5	CATRGQAGVLKQETQYF
15	TRBV7-8	TRBJ1-3	CASSLDRVGGNTIYF
14	TRBV6-1	TRBJ2-2	CASSSTGGPGSCFF
14	TRBV11-2	TRBJ2-7	CAGSSRLAGYEQYF
14	TRBV11-3	TRBJ2-7	CASSHPDSPHEQYF
12	TRBV6-1	TRBJ1-6	CASSEQNSPLHF
12	TRBV30	TRBJ2-1	CAWSDRGDEQFF
14	TRBV4-2	TRBJ1-2	CASSQSRTGAGYTF
14	TRBV6-1	TRBJ2-3	CASSGGLAADTQYF
16	TRBV7-9	TRBJ1-1	CASSYRQGLVNTEAFF
14	TRBV20-1	TRBJ2-1	CSARRTSGGLEQFF